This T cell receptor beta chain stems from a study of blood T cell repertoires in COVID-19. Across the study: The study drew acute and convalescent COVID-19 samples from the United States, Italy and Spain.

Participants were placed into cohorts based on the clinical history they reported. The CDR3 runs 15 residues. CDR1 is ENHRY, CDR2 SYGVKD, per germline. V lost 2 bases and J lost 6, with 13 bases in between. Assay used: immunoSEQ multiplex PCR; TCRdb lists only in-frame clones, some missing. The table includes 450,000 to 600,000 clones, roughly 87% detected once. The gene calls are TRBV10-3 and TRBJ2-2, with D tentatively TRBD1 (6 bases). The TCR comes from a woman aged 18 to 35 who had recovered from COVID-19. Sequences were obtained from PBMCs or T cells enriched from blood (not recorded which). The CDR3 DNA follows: TGTGCCATCAGTGAGCCTTTACAGGGATCCGGGGAGCTGTTTTTT. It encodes CAISEPLQGSGELFF.